The clone carrying this TCR beta chain was recorded many times. What it binds is unknown. Sequencing was performed with immunoSEQ multiplex PCR; in TCRdb, only in-frame clones are kept and a portion is missing. This table holds approximately 41,000 clones with no singletons; the top ten claim 2.5%. Peripheral blood was collected from the related graft donor on the marrow donation day. The CDR3 runs to 10 residues. CDR1 and CDR2 (germline): DFQATT, SNEGSKA (reference sequence). This entry is derived from a study of T cells after posttransplantation cyclophosphamide. Study observations and caveats: Donor CD8+ memory clones often dominated recipient blood repertoires at later times. TRB clonality was highly associated with recipient CMV seropositivity and reactivation. TRB overlap between skin or GI tissue T cells and blood was limited.

V and J are TRBV20-1 and TRBJ1-2, with a possible D match to TRBD1 (6 bases). Sequencing was done on a sample of PBMCs. The clonotype comes from a man between 50 and 59 years old in good health, CMV-negative, and a related stem cell transplant donor. Here the CDR3 DNA reads TGCTTCACAGGGCCTTATGGCTACACCTTC. The encoded protein is CFTGPYGYTF.